Each of the 27 T cell receptor beta chains below was sequenced from the same sample in a study of tissue T cells after allogeneic stem cell transplantation. Profiled with immunoSEQ multiplex PCR; TCRdb holds only in-frame clones, not every one. Of some 22,000 clones in the sample, more than 65% were seen once. Sequenced: blood. Receptors originate from a female BALB/c mouse in good health. The strain bears MHC haplotype H2-d.

A remark on this clone: Gene names are the mouse ones. The read ends 1 residue early relative to the CDR3; the germline J gene fills the gap. This chain connects TRBV19 to TRBJ2-7, with 7 nucleotides matching TRBD2. J lost 4 bases, V lost 2 bases, and 0 bases had no gene match. Germline V lookup: CDR1 FNHDT, CDR2 SITEND (reference sequence). There are 12 residues in the CDR3. The sequenced part of the CDR3 DNA is TGTGCCAGCAGTATGGGGGGGTATGAACAGTAC. It is translated as CASSMGGYEQY. The full-length CDR3 reads as CASSMGGYEQYF.

As to this clone: Mouse gene names apply. The observed sequence ends 1 residue before the CDR3 terminus, with the missing tail filled in from the germline J gene. The V gene is TRBV31, the J gene TRBJ2-1; 8 positions agree with TRBD2. CDR1 and CDR2 from the germline V gene are GKSSPN and SITVG. The length of the CDR3 is 16 residues. The V gene end was trimmed by 1 base and the J gene end by 1 base; junction bases not matched to a gene: 6. CDR3 bases read: TGTGCCTGGAGTCCCCTTGGGGGGGGGAACTATGCTGAGCAGTTC. As protein: CAWSPLGGGNYAEQF. The CDR3 as a whole reads CAWSPLGGGNYAEQFF.

With respect to this clone: Mouse gene names apply. The CDR3 end falls 1 residue outside the read, so it is completed with the germline J gene. The rearrangement joins TRBV5 to TRBJ2-5; D not resolved. The germline V gene has CDR1 LGHNA and CDR2 YNLKQL (reference sequence). This CDR3 spans 14 amino acids. V was cut by 3 bases and J by 8 bases, with 15 bases left in between. Here the CDR3 reads CASSQTETKGTQYF. CDR3 DNA (partial): TGTGCCAGCAGCCAGACGGAAACCAAAGGCACCCAGTAC.

The sample holds a few counts of this clone. Genes and germline are mouse. The read ends 1 residue early relative to the CDR3; the germline J gene fills the gap. The J gene is TRBJ2-7, the V gene TRBV29; D is uncertain. The germline CDR1 and CDR2 sequences are MSHET and SYDVDS. V lost 0 bases and J 0 bases, leaving 3 bases between the germline ends. The CDR3 runs 13 residues. CDR3 DNA (partial): TGTGCTAGCAGTTTATCCACCTCCTATGAACAGTAC. Amino acid sequence: CASSLSTSYEQY. The entire CDR3 protein reads CASSLSTSYEQYF. Together with reference TRBV29 and TRBJ2-7, the CDR3 gives the full variable domain: DMKVTQMPRYLIKRMGENVLLECGQDMSHETMYWYRQDPGLGLQLIYISYDVDSNSEGDIPKGYRVSRKKREHFSLILDSAKTNQTSVYFCASSLSTSYEQYFGPGTRLTVL.

To note about this clone: Any gene name here is a mouse gene name. The read terminates 1 residue before the CDR3 end, so the remaining end is supplied by the germline J gene. The chain recombines TRBV5 with TRBJ1-1; D may be TRBD1 (6 bases). Trimming removed 7 bases from V and 0 bases from J, with 9 bases in between. Germline V gene sequence: CDR1 LGHNA, CDR2 YNLKQL (reference sequence). The CDR3 covers 13 residues. The covered CDR3 bases are TGTGCCAGCACCGGGACACCAAACACAGAAGTCTTC. This translates into CASTGTPNTEVF. The full CDR3 reads CASTGTPNTEVFF.

This clone was seen only a few times. Each gene name is a mouse one. The read is 1 residue too short to cover the CDR3 end, so that end is filled in from the germline J gene. The chain carries TRBV16 and TRBJ2-7; 12 positions match TRBD2. The germline gives CDR1 SGHSA, CDR2 FRNQAP. The trim removed 5 bases at V and 7 bases at J, leaving 0 bases unmatched. The length of the CDR3 is 12 residues. CDR3 region: CASSDWGGEQYF. Incomplete CDR3 DNA: TGTGCAAGCAGCGACTGGGGGGGCGAACAGTAC.

This clone was found a few times. Each gene name is a mouse one. The sequence runs out 1 residue before the end of the CDR3; the remainder is reconstructed from the germline J gene. The gene calls are TRBV20 and TRBJ2-7, with 12 bases aligning to TRBD2. The germline V gene encodes CDR1 GFQATS and CDR2 STVNSAI. Unmatched junction bases numbered 5, after V lost 1 base and J lost 4 bases. The CDR3 has 15 amino acids. Incomplete CDR3 DNA: TGTGGTGCTAGGGCGGGACTGGGGGGCCTTTATGAACAGTAC. The encoded protein is CGARAGLGGLYEQY. The CDR3 in its entirety is CGARAGLGGLYEQYF.

A remark on this clone: The genes are named according to mouse. The missing CDR3 end, 1 residue past where the read stops, is filled in from the germline J gene. V is TRBV13-2 and J is TRBJ2-5; D is possibly TRBD2 (5 bases). With 2 bases removed from V and 2 bases from J, the gap between germline ends came to 6 bases. The CDR3 runs 13 residues. The germline gives CDR1 NNHNN, CDR2 SYGAGS (reference sequence). CDR3 DNA (partial): TGTGCCAGCGGTGACTGGGCCCAAGACACCCAGTAC. This encodes CASGDWAQDTQY. The CDR3 as a whole reads CASGDWAQDTQYF.

Points on this clone: Gene names and germline refer to mouse. The CDR3 is cut off 1 residue early in the read; its end comes from the germline J gene. The V and J genes are TRBV31 and TRBJ2-5, with TRBD2 matching over 9 bases. CDR3 length equals 13 residues. CDR1 and CDR2 from the germline V gene are GKSSPN and SITVG. V dropped 0 bases and J dropped 6; count of bases not matched to a gene: 1. CDR3 sequence: CAWSLLGGDTQYF. The CDR3 bases that were read are TGTGCCTGGAGTCTCCTGGGGGGGGACACCCAGTAC.

As for this clone: Gene names follow the mouse nomenclature. Incomplete CDR3 DNA: TGTGCCAGCAGCCAAGAAGGATGGGGGGACCAAGACACCCAGTAC. Its protein is CASSQEGWGDQDTQY. The CDR3 in its entirety is CASSQEGWGDQDTQYF. The chain links TRBV2 to TRBJ2-5, with 7 bases that match TRBD2. The CDR3 goes on 1 residue after the read ends, and that part is filled in from the germline J gene. Germline V CDR1 and CDR2: LGHNA, YSYQKL. The J segment lost 1 base and the V segment lost 0 bases, leaving 4 bases of the junction unmatched. This CDR3 is 16 amino acids long.

Concerning this clone itself: The genes and germline here are from mouse. The DNA read from the CDR3 is TGTGCCAGCAGTATGGAGGACAGGGGGCCTGGAAATACGCTCTAT. This encodes CASSMEDRGPGNTLY. The entire CDR3 sequence reads CASSMEDRGPGNTLYF. The chain couples TRBV19 to TRBJ1-3; 11 nucleotides match TRBD1. The missing CDR3 end, 1 residue past where the read stops, is filled in from the germline J gene. The CDR3 covers 16 residues. Germline CDR1 reads FNHDT; CDR2 reads SITEND (reference sequence). The V and J ends lost 2 bases and 2 bases, in that order; junction bases with no gene match: 3.

Note on this clone: Gene names are mouse gene names. The read finishes 1 residue shy of the CDR3 end, and the germline J gene is used to complete it. The V call is TRBV12-1, the J call TRBJ2-7; 12 bases are a match to TRBD2. Germline loops: CDR1 SGHSN, CDR2 HYEKVE. V shed 2 bases, J shed 6 bases, and the junction held 4 bases outside the gene matches. The length of the CDR3 is 14 residues. The CDR3 sequence: CASSPGLGGVEQYF. The sequenced CDR3 bases are TGTGCCAGCTCTCCTGGACTGGGGGGGGTTGAACAGTAC. Full variable domain (missing parts from reference TRBV12-1 and TRBJ2-7): DSGVVQSPRHIIKEKGGRSVLTCIPISGHSNVVWYQQTLGKELKFLIQHYEKVERDKGFLPSRFSVQQFDDYHSEMNMSALELEDSAMYFCASSPGLGGVEQYFGPGTRLTVL.

This clone was found a few times. Genes here carry mouse names. The read ends 1 residue shy of where the CDR3 ends; the end is completed using the germline J gene. V is TRBV13-1 and J is TRBJ2-7; D gene uncertain. Germline lookup yields CDR1 NSHNY and CDR2 SYGAGN. Trimming shortened V by 5 bases and J by 4 bases, and 10 bases separated the two germline ends. This CDR3 is 12 amino acids long. The CDR3 loop is CASSTSSYEQYF. The DNA read from the CDR3 is TGTGCCAGCAGCACATCTTCTTATGAACAGTAC.

Notes on this clone: Germline and genes: mouse. The read falls 1 residue short of the CDR3 end, and the missing part is taken from the germline J gene. The V and J genes are TRBV31 and TRBJ2-7; 10 bases match TRBD2. V lost 5 bases and J lost 6; bases outside the gene matches: 7. Per germline, CDR1 GKSSPN and CDR2 SITVG. This CDR3 comprises 13 residues. The CDR3 is CAWCSGTGVEQYF. Partial CDR3 DNA: TGTGCCTGGTGCTCCGGGACTGGGGTTGAACAGTAC.

About this clone itself: Mouse gene names and germline throughout. CDR3 DNA, as far as it was read: TGTGCTAGCAGTTTTCGTTCCTATAATTCGCCCCTCTAC. Translation gives CASSFRSYNSPLY. The whole CDR3 sequence reads CASSFRSYNSPLYF. The chain employs TRBV29 and TRBJ1-6; D is undetermined. The sequence runs out 1 residue before the end of the CDR3; the remainder is reconstructed from the germline J gene. TRBJ1-6 is an ORF for which the function is uncertain. Germline CDR1 reads MSHET; CDR2 reads SYDVDS. Trimming took 3 bases from V and 0 from J, leaving 3 bases between them. The CDR3 is 14 residues long.

Concerning this clone: Germline and genes here are mouse. The CDR3 goes on 1 residue after the read ends, and that part is filled in from the germline J gene. V usage is TRBV13-3 and J usage is TRBJ2-1, with TRBD2 matching over 11 bases. CDR3 length equals 15 residues. The J segment lost 3 bases and the V segment lost 6 bases, leaving 5 bases of the junction unmatched. Germline loops: CDR1 NNHDY, CDR2 SYVADS. The CDR3 region is CASTKDWGGYAEQFF. The covered CDR3 bases are TGTGCCAGCACCAAAGACTGGGGGGGCTATGCTGAGCAGTTC.

Regarding this clone: Gene names are the mouse ones. The CDR3 goes on 1 residue after the read ends, and that part is filled in from the germline J gene. The chain couples TRBV30 to TRBJ2-2, with TRBD1 identical over 8 bases. CDR3 length equals 14 residues. Unmatched junction bases numbered 1, after V lost 3 bases and J lost 1 base. Germline V gene sequence: CDR1 SQVVS, CDR2 ANEGSEA. CDR3 sequence: CSSRGTGNTGQLYF. The sequenced part of the CDR3 DNA is TGTAGTTCTAGGGGGACAGGAAACACCGGGCAGCTCTAC.

Worth noting for this clone: The germline and genes are mouse ones. The CDR3 goes on 1 residue after the read ends, and that part is filled in from the germline J gene. The chain is built from TRBV5 and TRBJ2-4; TRBD2 matches at 9 bases. Germline loops: CDR1 LGHNA, CDR2 YNLKQL (reference sequence). The CDR3 is 13 amino acids. V lost 1 base to trimming and J lost 8 bases; unmatched junction nucleotides: 1. Partial CDR3 DNA: TGTGCCAGCAGCCAAGTGGGGGGGCTCACCTTGTAC. As protein: CASSQVGGLTLY. The entire CDR3 protein reads CASSQVGGLTLYF.

With regard to this clone: The germline and genes are mouse ones. Sequencing ends 1 residue short of the CDR3 end; the germline J gene provides the rest. The V call is TRBV4, the J call TRBJ2-1; 12 positions match TRBD2. Looked up from germline, CDR1 is LGHDT and CDR2 is YNNKQL (reference sequence). The CDR3 contains 16 residues. J lost 3 bases, V lost 5 bases, and 5 bases had no gene match. The CDR3 region is CASSPDWGGRYAEQFF. The sequenced CDR3 bases are TGTGCCAGCAGCCCAGACTGGGGGGGCCGCTATGCTGAGCAGTTC.

This clone was seen just once. The genes are named according to mouse. The CDR3 end is not reached by the read, which stops 1 residue before it; the germline J gene fills it in. This chain connects TRBV29 to TRBJ2-7; D uncertain. The CDR3 has 11 residues. V was trimmed by 2 bases and J by 4 bases, leaving 3 bases between them. From germline, CDR1 is MSHET and CDR2 SYDVDS. The CDR3 is CASSLRYEQYF. CDR3 DNA (partial): TGTGCTAGCAGTTTACGGTATGAACAGTAC.

Turning to this clone: Gene names and germline match the mouse. The sequenced fragment ends 1 residue before the CDR3 boundary, so the rest is inferred from the germline J gene. The chain recombines TRBV13-2 with TRBJ2-5, with 10 bases aligning to TRBD2. Germline V gene data show CDR1 as NNHNN and CDR2 as SYGAGS (reference sequence). The V gene end was trimmed by 4 bases and the J gene end by 8 bases; junction bases not matched to a gene: 13. There are 16 residues in the CDR3. CDR3 amino acids: CASGHLRDWGSGTQYF. CDR3 bases read: TGTGCCAGCGGTCATCTCCGGGACTGGGGCTCAGGCACCCAGTAC.

This clone appeared a few times. Mouse names are used for the genes. The CDR3 extends 1 residue past the end of the read, so its final part is completed from the germline J gene. This chain links TRBV20 with TRBJ2-7; no definite D call. Trimming removed 1 base from V and 4 bases from J, with 5 bases in between. Germline-derived CDR1 and CDR2 are GFQATS and STVNSAI. This CDR3 region has 11 residues. CDR3 DNA, as far as it was read: TGTGGTGCTAGGGGGTCATATGAACAGTAC. Translated: CGARGSYEQY. The entire CDR3 sequence reads CGARGSYEQYF.

As to this clone: The gene names here belong to mouse. The read falls 1 residue short of the CDR3 end, and the missing part is taken from the germline J gene. This sequence joins TRBV20 and TRBJ1-1; D perhaps matches TRBD1 (5 bases). The CDR3 is 14 residues long. V dropped 0 bases and J dropped 3 bases, with 11 bases sitting between them. The germline gives CDR1 GFQATS, CDR2 STVNSAI. The CDR3 loop reads CGARDRRADTEVFF. CDR3 bases read: TGTGGTGCTAGGGATCGCAGGGCAGACACAGAAGTCTTC.

This clone was recorded once. Gene labels here are mouse ones. The sequenced fragment ends 1 residue before the CDR3 boundary, so the rest is inferred from the germline J gene. The genes are TRBV5 and TRBJ1-6; D might be TRBD1 (5 bases). TRBJ1-6 is annotated as an ORF whose role is uncertain. V was trimmed by 0 bases and J by 0 bases, leaving 9 bases between them. Germline V CDR1 and CDR2: LGHNA, YNLKQL (reference sequence). This CDR3 has 17 residues. CDR3 region: CASSQDRGDSYNSPLYF. CDR3 DNA, as far as it was read: TGTGCCAGCAGCCAAGACCGGGGCGATTCCTATAATTCGCCCCTCTAC.

A remark on this clone: Gene names follow the mouse nomenclature. The sequenced fragment ends 1 residue before the CDR3 boundary, so the rest is inferred from the germline J gene. The chain couples TRBV4 to TRBJ2-4; TRBD1 is a possible D gene (6 bases). CDR3 length: 14 amino acids. Germline-derived CDR1 and CDR2 are LGHDT and YNNKQL (reference sequence). V lost 5 bases to trimming and J lost 0 bases, with 9 bases between them. The covered CDR3 bases are TGTGCCAGCAGCATCAGGGGTAGTCAAAACACCTTGTAC. It is translated as CASSIRGSQNTLY. The entire CDR3 protein reads CASSIRGSQNTLYF.

Note on this clone: Gene names denote mouse genes. The read is 1 residue too short to cover the CDR3 end, so that end is filled in from the germline J gene. The rearrangement uses TRBV29 and TRBJ1-1, with 7 bases aligning to TRBD1. Trimming took 4 bases from V and 6 from J; bases not matched to a gene: 5. CDR3 length equals 13 residues. The germline gives CDR1 MSHET, CDR2 SYDVDS. The CDR3 bases that were read are TGTGCTAGCAGTTCACAGGGGAGGGCAGAAGTCTTC. It yields the protein CASSSQGRAEVF. The entire CDR3 reads CASSSQGRAEVFF.

This clone has a single count. Gene names are the mouse ones. The sequenced CDR3 bases are TGTGCCAGCAGCCAAGAAGCAGCCAACGAAAGATTATTT. This codes for CASSQEAANERLF. The whole CDR3 protein reads CASSQEAANERLFF. The J gene is TRBJ1-4, the V gene TRBV5; D not resolved. The read falls 1 residue short of the CDR3 end, and the missing part is taken from the germline J gene. The germline V and J ends were trimmed by 0 bases and 3 bases, with 5 bases remaining between them. The CDR3 totals 14 residues. Germline CDR1 reads LGHNA; CDR2 reads YNLKQL (reference sequence).